Reported below is one T cell receptor beta chain. The antigen is not known. The record originates from a study of shared clonotypes between healthy human individuals. Across the study: CD4 naive cells filled three plates per donor, CD4 memory three, CD8 naive two and CD8 memory one.

The CDR3 totals 16 residues. Germline lookup yields CDR1 SEHNR and CDR2 FQNEAQ (reference sequence). Trimming took 6 bases from V and 0 from J; bases not matched to a gene: 7. Points from the study as a whole: Researchers sampled blood only, noting tissue repertoires likely differ. What naive subsets generally showed was a larger estimated richness than memory subsets showed.

TCRdb keeps only in-frame clones here, not all; method: immunoSEQ multiplex PCR. The sample has some 2,400,000 clones, approximately 96% seen once; the top ten hold approximately 0.13%. This chain links TRBV7-9 with TRBJ2-1; TRBD1 agrees at 8 bases. The sequenced material came from naive CD4+ T cells sorted from blood. Subset indicated: CD45RA+ positively selected. The origin of this receptor is a man in his late teens or twenties in good health. The CDR3 nucleotides read TGTGCCAGCAGAAGGTCAGGGGGCTCCTCCTACAATGAGCAGTTCTTC. Translating gives CASRRSGGSSYNEQFF.